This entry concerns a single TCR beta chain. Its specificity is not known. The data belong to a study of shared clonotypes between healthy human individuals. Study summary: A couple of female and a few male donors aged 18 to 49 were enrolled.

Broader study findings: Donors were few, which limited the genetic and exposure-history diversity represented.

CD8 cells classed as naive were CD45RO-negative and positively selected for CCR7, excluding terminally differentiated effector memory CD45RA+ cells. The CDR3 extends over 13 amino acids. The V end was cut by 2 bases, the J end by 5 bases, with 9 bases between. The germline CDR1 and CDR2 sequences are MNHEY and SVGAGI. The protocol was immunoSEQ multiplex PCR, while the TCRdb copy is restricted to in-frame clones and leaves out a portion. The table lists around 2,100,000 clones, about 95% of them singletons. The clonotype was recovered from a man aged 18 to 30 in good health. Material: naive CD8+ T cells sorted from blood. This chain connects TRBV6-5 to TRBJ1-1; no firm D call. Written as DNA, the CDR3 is TGTGCCAGCAGTTACAGGGCGACTACTGAAGCTTTCTTT. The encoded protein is CASSYRATTEAFF.